This paragraph reports one TCR beta chain. The table lists this clonotype with many counts. It has no known antigen specificity. Per-base quality was not reported, and no clone a single base away is much larger than it. These data belong to a study of regulatory T cells in long-lasting Graves disease (dated by TCRdb to the early 2020s). For the study in its entirety: Antithyroid drugs had been taken for less than 3 months by newly diagnosed Graves' disease patients. Patients with persistent Graves' disease were compared with patients with newly diagnosed Graves' disease using TCR sequencing and RNA sequencing of peripheral blood. The study took place in China and was registered as a clinical trial. TCR sequencing covered approximately 13 persistent and approximately 20 newly diagnosed Graves' disease patients, some 35 samples in total. Points the paper makes about the study in general: Sequencing and analysis were limited to the TCR beta chain. Persistent disease showed preferential use of TRBV28, TRBJ1-2 and TRBJ2-5, whereas newly diagnosed disease favored TRBV20-1 and TRBJ2-1. The authors noted that the small sample size was a limitation that may lower accuracy. Compared with newly diagnosed patients, persistent Graves' disease patients had lower TCR Shannon entropy and fewer highly expanded clones, which suggests clonal expansion. Patients with persistent disease shared more public clonotypes (around 2,500) than newly diagnosed patients did (nearly 1,000). Only peripheral blood was studied, because thyroid tissue, the primary lesion, was inaccessible.

V and J lose 4 bases and 4 bases, and a span of 7 bases separates them. The CDR3 starts with the cysteine, ends with the phenylalanine, and has 12 residues. Of the read, only the CDR3 DNA is kept; its 36 bases are in frame from base 1. CDR1 and CDR2, looked up from the germline V gene, are MDHEN and SYDVKM. The protocol used for the library was multiplex PCR. TCRdb names Illumina HiSeq 4000 as the instrument used. To build TCR beta libraries, CDR3 regions were amplified by Arm-PCR using iRepertoire HTBI primers. Gel purification was performed on PCR products prior to sequencing. On the study's bioinformatics: Across samples, roughly 60 TRBV and 13 to 15 TRBJ segments were identified and used for gene usage analysis of CDR3 amino acid clonotypes. COPE and FqMerger were used to merge the filtered high-quality paired reads into contigs. BLAST was used to align contigs to the IMGT TRBV, TRBD and TRBJ reference genes, and CDR3 was defined following IMGT. Any clonotype with a frequency above 0.1% was counted as a highly expanded clone. Repertoire diversity was measured by Shannon entropy, and V-J evenness by the Gini coefficient. A clonotype was considered public if more than one individual shared it. In TCRdb, the public reads were trimmed at Q25 with fastp and aligned with MiXCR, with productive beta chains retained. Every distinct CDR3 protein forms one entry, paired with its most common genes and DNA. The V and J calls here are based on TCRdb, not the publication. In this sample the table shows fewer than 550,000 distinct CDR3 sequences, 16% of which occur a single time. About 23% of the sample is in the top ten clones.

The time point label, as the study defines it: newly diagnosed GD, antithyroid drugs for less than 3 months. For both TCR sequencing and RNA sequencing, RNA was extracted from PBMCs using TRIzol. The diagnosis of Graves' disease followed American Thyroid Association guidelines. Recruitment of patients was carried out at an endocrinology department in Xi'an, China. Each patient gave around 9 milliliters of peripheral blood, collected in an EDTA anticoagulant tube. Ficoll Paque Plus density gradient separation was used to isolate PBMCs, and no additional T cell sorting was done. RNA quality was checked with an Agilent 2100 Bioanalyzer and agarose gel, and concentration with a NanoDrop 2000. This sample also belongs to another study, concerning T cells in Graves' hyperthyroidism and ophthalmopathy. As the second publication notes: Graves' hyperthyroidism was defined as stable when no progression to ophthalmopathy occurred over 18 months of follow-up. Hyperthyroidism patients were aged 18 to 65 years and newly diagnosed, with disease duration of less than 2 months. Any patient with an uncontrolled infection, another autoimmune disease, pregnancy or lactation was excluded. Diagnoses were established on the basis of clinical symptoms, serum thyroxine and TRAb, thyroid ultrasound, and orbital computed tomography. The TCR CDR3 was subjected to a first round of RT-PCR using the HTBI primer set and the Qiagen OneStep RT-PCR kit. Blood samples also contained most of the expanded thyroid clonotypes (frequency above 0.001), which suggests that blood repertoires may reflect thyroid immune responses. A 13 V-J signature model separated ophthalmopathy from stable hyperthyroidism, with just over 85% sensitivity and just under 84% specificity in cross-validation and 80%/75% in testing. During validation, the model predicted progression to ophthalmopathy a median of about 6.3 months ahead of onset, with more than 60% sensitivity and 72.22% specificity. A discovery cohort of roughly 100 patients, roughly 45 with Graves' ophthalmopathy and 55 to 60 with stable Graves' hyperthyroidism, was used to find distinguishing TCR V-J signatures. Prospective prediction of ophthalmopathy was tested in an independent validation cohort of 18 to 20 hyperthyroidism patients and around 16 patients who later progressed to ophthalmopathy. The 100 or so discovery patients were randomly divided into training and test sets at a 7:3 ratio. Thyroid tissue and blood T-cell repertoires from roughly 6 Graves' hyperthyroidism patients were also compared in the study. Once sampling was done, hyperthyroidism patients were given methimazole at a starting dose of 30 mg daily, whereas ophthalmopathy patients were given high-dose intravenous methylprednisolone. Libraries were constructed in a second round of multiplex PCR, after which size selection and purification were carried out. Paired-end sequencing of the libraries was performed with 100 bp reads on an Illumina HiSeq2000. SOAPnuke was used to process the raw data, with reads discarded if the reads contained adapters or uncalled bases, had a mean Phred below 15, or lacked an exact constant-primer or identifier match. COPE v1.2.5 was used to merge the high-quality paired reads, and each unique nucleotide sequence was defined as a clonotype. MiTCR v1.1 was used to align the clonotypes against IMGT TRBV, TRBD and TRBJ reference segments. Analysis was restricted to V-J combinations with a frequency above 0.0001, which covered just over 98% of repertoires. A TCS score was defined as the ratio of F50 (clonal expansion) to E x V (chaos), with BLOSUM62-based TCRdist applied between CDR3 peptides within each V-J. Welch's t-statistics and random forest reduced roughly 530 V-J features to about 13, which were used in a naive Bayes classifier (R e1071). No statistical method was used to set the sample size in advance, and investigators knew the group allocation. According to the paper, TCR Vbeta CDR3 sequencing was carried out on some 130 peripheral blood samples, which came from approximately 43 ophthalmopathy, 75 or so hyperthyroidism and roughly 17 progressor patients.

The TCR sequence derives from a woman younger than 35 with Graves disease. Donor details come from another sample of the same person, matched by shared clones. Rearrangement joined TRBV28 to TRBJ1-2; the D gene is perhaps TRBD1, on 5 matching bases. This specimen consisted of peripheral blood mononuclear cells (PBMCs), obtained at new diagnosis, from a patient treated with antithyroid drugs. The sequence in DNA is TGTGCCAGCAGTTCGACAGCCTATGGCTACACCTTC. Its coded protein is CASSSTAYGYTF.